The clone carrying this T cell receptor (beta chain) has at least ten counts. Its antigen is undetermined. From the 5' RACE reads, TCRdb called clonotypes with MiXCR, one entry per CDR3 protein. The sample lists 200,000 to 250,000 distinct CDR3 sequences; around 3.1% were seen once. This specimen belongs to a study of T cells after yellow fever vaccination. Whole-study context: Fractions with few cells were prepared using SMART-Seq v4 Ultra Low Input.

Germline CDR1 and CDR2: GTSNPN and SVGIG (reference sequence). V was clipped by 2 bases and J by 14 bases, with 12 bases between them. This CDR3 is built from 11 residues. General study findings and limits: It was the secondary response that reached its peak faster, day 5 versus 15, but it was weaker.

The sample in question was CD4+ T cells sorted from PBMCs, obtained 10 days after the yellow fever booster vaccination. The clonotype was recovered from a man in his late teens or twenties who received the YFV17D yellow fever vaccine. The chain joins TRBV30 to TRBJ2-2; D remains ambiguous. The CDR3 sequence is CAWSSLVGLFF. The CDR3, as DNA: TGTGCCTGGAGTTCGTTGGTCGGACTGTTTTTT. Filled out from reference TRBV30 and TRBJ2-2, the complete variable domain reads SQTIHQWPATLVQPVGSPLSLECTVEGTSNPNLYWYRQAAGRGLQLLFYSVGIGQISSEVPQNLSASRPQDRQFILSSKKLLLSDSGFYLCAWSSLVGLFFGEGSRLTVL.